This T cell receptor (beta chain) was sequenced during a study of blood T cell repertoires in COVID-19. Those enrolled, adults aged roughly 18 to 89 years, came from under 25 US areas. The CDR3 sequence is 14 residues long. Germline V CDR1 and CDR2: MRHNA, SNTAGT. V was pared by 6 bases and J by 5 bases, with 14 bases between. Original data processing: Nucleated cell counts were estimated from reference gene primer amplification. TCRdb's table, derived via immunoSEQ multiplex PCR, lists solely in-frame clones and lacks some. D and trimming come from the DNA, and the V and J calls and clone size come from that table. There are about 250,000 clones in the sample; approximately 88% occur only once, and about 2.9% lies in the top ten.

The receptor comes from a woman in her 40s who had been exposed to COVID-19. Sequences were obtained from PBMCs or T cells enriched from blood (not recorded which). This chain uses TRBV6-4 with TRBJ2-1; possibly TRBD2 for D (5 bases). The CDR3 is CASRAGYSDNEQFF. The CDR3 bases are TGTGCCAGCAGGGCGGGCTACTCAGACAATGAGCAGTTCTTC.